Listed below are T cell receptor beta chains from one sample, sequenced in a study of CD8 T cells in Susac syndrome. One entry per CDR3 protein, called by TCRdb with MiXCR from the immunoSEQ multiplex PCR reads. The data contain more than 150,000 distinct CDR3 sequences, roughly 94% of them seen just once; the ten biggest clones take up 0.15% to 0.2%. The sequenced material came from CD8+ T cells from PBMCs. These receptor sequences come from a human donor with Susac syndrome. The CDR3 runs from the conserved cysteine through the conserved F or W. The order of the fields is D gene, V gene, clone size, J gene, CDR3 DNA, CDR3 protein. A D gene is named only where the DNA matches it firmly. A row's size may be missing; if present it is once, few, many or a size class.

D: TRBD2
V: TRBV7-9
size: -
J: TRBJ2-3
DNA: TGTGCCAGCAGCTATGCCCAGCGGGGGGCCTATACAGATACGCAGTATTTT
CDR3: CASSYAQRGAYTDTQYF

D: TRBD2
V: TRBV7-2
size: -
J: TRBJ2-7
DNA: TGTGCCAGCAGCTTAGCTGGCGGGGGGATCTCCTACGAGCAGTACTTC
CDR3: CASSLAGGGISYEQYF

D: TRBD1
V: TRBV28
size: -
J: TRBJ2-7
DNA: TGTGCCAGCAGTCGTCCCGGGACAGGGATCGCGACCTACGAGCAGTACTTC
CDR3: CASSRPGTGIATYEQYF

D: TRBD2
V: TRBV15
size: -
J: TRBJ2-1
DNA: TGTGCCACCAGCAGAGTGGCTAGCGGGTCGTCCTACAATGAGCAGTTCTTC
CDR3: CATSRVASGSSYNEQFF

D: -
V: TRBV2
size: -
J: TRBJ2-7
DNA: TGTGCCAGCAGTGCCGGGACATTCAACGCCATTTACGAGCAGTACTTC
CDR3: CASSAGTFNAIYEQYF

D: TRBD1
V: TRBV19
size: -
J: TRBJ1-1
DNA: TGTGCCAGTAGTGCGGGACAGGGAGGGACTGAAGCTTTCTTT
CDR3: CASSAGQGGTEAFF

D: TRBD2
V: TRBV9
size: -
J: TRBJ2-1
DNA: TGTGCCAGCAGCGTCATAGCGGGGGGACCCTACAATGAGCAGTTCTTC
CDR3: CASSVIAGGPYNEQFF

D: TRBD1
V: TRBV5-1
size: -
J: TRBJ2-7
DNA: TGCGCCAGCAGTAAGGGACAGGAGCAGTACTTC
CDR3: CASSKGQEQYF

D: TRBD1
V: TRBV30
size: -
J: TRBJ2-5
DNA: TGTGCCTGGAGCCCATGGGGGGGACAGGGGGGTACTAGAGAGACCCAGTACTTC
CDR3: CAWSPWGGQGGTRETQYF

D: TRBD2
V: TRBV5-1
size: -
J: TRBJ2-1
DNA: TGCGCCAGCAGCATTCTAGCGGGTGGTTTGGATGAGCAGTTCTTC
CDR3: CASSILAGGLDEQFF

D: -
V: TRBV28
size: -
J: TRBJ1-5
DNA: TGTGCCAGCAGTTTATTTCAGACCAATCAGCCCCAGCATTTT
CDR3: CASSLFQTNQPQHF

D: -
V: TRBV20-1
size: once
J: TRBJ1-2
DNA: TGCAGTGCGTGGGACGGGAGATACTATGGCTACACCTTC
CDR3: CSAWDGRYYGYTF

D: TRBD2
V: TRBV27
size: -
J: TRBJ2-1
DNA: TGTGCCAGCAGTGCCCGACTAGCGGGGGGGATTAACAATGAGCAGTTCTTC
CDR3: CASSARLAGGINNEQFF

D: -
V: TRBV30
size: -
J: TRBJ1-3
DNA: TGTGCCTGGAGTCCGGAACCTGGTTACTCTGGAAACACCATATATTTT
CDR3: CAWSPEPGYSGNTIYF

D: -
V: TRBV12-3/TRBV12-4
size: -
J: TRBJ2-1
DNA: TGTGCCAGCAGTTTAGGGAGAAATGAGCAGTTCTTC
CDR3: CASSLGRNEQFF

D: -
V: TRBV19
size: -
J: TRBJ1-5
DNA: TGTGCCAGTAGTATTGCCCGGGCCGGGAGGCAGCCCCAGCATTTT
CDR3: CASSIARAGRQPQHF

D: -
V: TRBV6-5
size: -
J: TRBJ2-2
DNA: TGTGCCAGCAGCCGACTAGAGAACACCGGGGAGCTGTTTTTT
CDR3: CASSRLENTGELFF

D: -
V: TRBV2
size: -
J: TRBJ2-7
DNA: TGTGCCAGCAGTGTTATGGGCAGGAACTACGAGCAGTACTTC
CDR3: CASSVMGRNYEQYF

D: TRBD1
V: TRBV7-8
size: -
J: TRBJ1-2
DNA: TGTGCCAGCAGCTTATTTCAGGGGGACTATGGCTACACCTTC
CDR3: CASSLFQGDYGYTF

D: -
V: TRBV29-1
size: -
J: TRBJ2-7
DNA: TGCAGCGTTCGGGGCGGACTTGCCTACGAGCAGTACTTC
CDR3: CSVRGGLAYEQYF

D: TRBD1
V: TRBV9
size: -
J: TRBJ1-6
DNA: TGTGCCAGCAGCGGACGGACAGGGGTTAATTCACCCCTCCACTTT
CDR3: CASSGRTGVNSPLHF

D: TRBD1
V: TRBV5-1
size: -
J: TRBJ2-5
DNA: TGCGCCAGCAGCTACCCGGGACAGCAAGAGACCCAGTACTTC
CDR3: CASSYPGQQETQYF

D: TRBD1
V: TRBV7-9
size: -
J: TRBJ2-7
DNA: TGTGCCAGCAGCTTAGAGGGACAGGGCTACGAGCAGTACTTC
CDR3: CASSLEGQGYEQYF

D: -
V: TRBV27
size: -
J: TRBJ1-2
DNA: TGTGCCAGCAGTTTATCCCCAGGGCCCGGGGGCTACACCTTC
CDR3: CASSLSPGPGGYTF

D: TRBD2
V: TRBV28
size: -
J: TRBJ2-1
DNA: TGTGCCAGCAGTTTGAATGGACTAGCGGGTCGCTCCTACAATGAGCAGTTCTTC
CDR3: CASSLNGLAGRSYNEQFF

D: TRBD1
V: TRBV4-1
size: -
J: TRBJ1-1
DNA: TGCGCCAGCAGCCAAGATAGGGGGCTCGCTGAAGCTTTCTTT
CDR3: CASSQDRGLAEAFF

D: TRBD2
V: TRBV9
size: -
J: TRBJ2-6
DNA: TGTGCCAGCAGCGTAGCTTCACTAGCGGTACCTGGGGCCAACGTCCTGACTTTC
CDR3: CASSVASLAVPGANVLTF

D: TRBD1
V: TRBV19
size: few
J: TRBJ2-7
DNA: TGTGCCAGTAGTCCGGGACAGTACTACGAGCAGTACTTC
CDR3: CASSPGQYYEQYF

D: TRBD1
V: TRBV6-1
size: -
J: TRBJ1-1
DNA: TGTGCCAGCAGTCCAAGGGGACAGGGGGCGTTACTCAACACTGAAGCTTTCTTT
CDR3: CASSPRGQGALLNTEAFF

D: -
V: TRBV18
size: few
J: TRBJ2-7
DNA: TGTGCCAGCTCTGGGGGCGGATACGAGCAGTACTTC
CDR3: CASSGGGYEQYF

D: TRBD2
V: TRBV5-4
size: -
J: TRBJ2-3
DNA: TGTGCCAGCAGCTTACTAGCGGGAGGGGATGATACGCAGTATTTT
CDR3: CASSLLAGGDDTQYF

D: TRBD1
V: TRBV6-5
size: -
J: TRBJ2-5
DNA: TGTGCCAGCAGCTTGGGACAGGAAGAGACCCAGTACTTC
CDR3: CASSLGQEETQYF

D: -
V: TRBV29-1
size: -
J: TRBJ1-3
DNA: TGCAGCGTTGGGGGGGCTGGAAACACCATATATTTT
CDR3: CSVGGAGNTIYF

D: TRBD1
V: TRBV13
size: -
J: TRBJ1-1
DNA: TGTGCCAGCAGCGCGGGACAGGTGAACACTGAAGCTTTCTTT
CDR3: CASSAGQVNTEAFF

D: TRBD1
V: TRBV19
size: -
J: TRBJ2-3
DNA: TGTGCCAGTACACAGGGGGGCACAGATACGCAGTATTTT
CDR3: CASTQGGTDTQYF

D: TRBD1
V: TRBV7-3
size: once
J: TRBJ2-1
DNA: TGTGCCAGCAGCTCCACATACCCCGGACAGGGGAGGAATGAGCAGTTCTTC
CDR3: CASSSTYPGQGRNEQFF

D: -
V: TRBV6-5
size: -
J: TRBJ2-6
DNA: TGTGCCAGCAGCACCTTAACAGGGGCCAACGTCCTGACTTTC
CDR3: CASSTLTGANVLTF

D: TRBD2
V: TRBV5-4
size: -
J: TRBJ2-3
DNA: TGTGCCAGCAGGCCCCGAGCGGGAGGCACAGATACGCAGTATTTT
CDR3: CASRPRAGGTDTQYF

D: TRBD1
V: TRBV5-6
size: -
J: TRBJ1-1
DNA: TGTGCCGGACTCAAACAGGGGATCACTGAAGCTTTCTTT
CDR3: CAGLKQGITEAFF

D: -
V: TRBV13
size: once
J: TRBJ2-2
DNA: TGTGCCAGCAGCTCTCCGGCTGGCGGTGGAAAGGAGCTGTTTTTT
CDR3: CASSSPAGGGKELFF

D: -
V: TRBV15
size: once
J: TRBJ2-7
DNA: TGTGCCACCAGCAGCGACAGGTCCGACGAGCAGTACTTC
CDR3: CATSSDRSDEQYF

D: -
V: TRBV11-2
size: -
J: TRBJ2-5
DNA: TGTGCCAGCAGCTCAGAGTACCAAGAGACCCAGTACTTC
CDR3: CASSSEYQETQYF

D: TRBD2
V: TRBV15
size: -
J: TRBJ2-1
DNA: TGTGCCACCAGCAGCCCCGGGACTAGCGGGAGGCGAAATGAGCAGTTCTTC
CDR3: CATSSPGTSGRRNEQFF

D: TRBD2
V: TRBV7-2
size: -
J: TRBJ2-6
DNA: TGTGCCAGCAGCTTAGTGGCGGGAGGACTGGGGGCCAACGTCCTGACTTTC
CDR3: CASSLVAGGLGANVLTF

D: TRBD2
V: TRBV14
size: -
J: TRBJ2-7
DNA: TGTGCCAGCAGCCCGACTAGCGGGAGCCCCTACGAGCAGTACTTC
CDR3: CASSPTSGSPYEQYF

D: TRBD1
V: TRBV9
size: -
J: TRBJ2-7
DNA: TGTGCCAGCAGCGTAGCTACGGAGGGACAGGGGGCCTACGAGCAGTACTTC
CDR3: CASSVATEGQGAYEQYF

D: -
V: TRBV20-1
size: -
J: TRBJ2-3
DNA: TGCAGTGCCGACGGGGGATTTGGGGAAGATACGCAGTATTTT
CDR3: CSADGGFGEDTQYF

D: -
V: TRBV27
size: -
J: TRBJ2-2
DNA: TGTGCCAGCAGTTTAGTAGTTTTGGCCGGGGAGCTGTTTTTT
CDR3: CASSLVVLAGELFF

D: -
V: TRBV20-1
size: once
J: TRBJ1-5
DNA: TGCAGTGCTCGAAGGGTAGGTCAGCCCCAGCATTTT
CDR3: CSARRVGQPQHF

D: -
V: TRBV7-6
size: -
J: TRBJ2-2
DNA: TGTGCCAGCAGCCCACTCCCCCCCGCTGGGGTCGCCGGGGAGCTGTTTTTT
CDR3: CASSPLPPAGVAGELFF